The sequence of this TCR beta chain was determined in a study of chronic HIV infection and antiretroviral therapy (dated by TCRdb to between 2015 and 2017). As for this clonotype: Its antigen specificity is not known. Per-nucleotide qualities are absent, and no much larger clonotype sits a single base away.

The CDR3 spans 14 residues, from the cysteine through the phenylalanine. Here the CDR3 DNA is all that survives: 42 bases in frame from base 1. V and J are truncated by 2 bases and 6 bases respectively, leaving an intervening sequence of 11 bases. CDR1 and CDR2 (SEHNR, FQNEAQ) derive from the germline V gene (reference sequence). Library prep was done by 5' RACE. For sequencing, an Illumina MiSeq was employed. The public reads were quality trimmed at Q25 with fastp and then assembled into clones with MiXCR by TCRdb, keeping productive beta chains. CDR3 protein sequences are deduplicated, and each keeps its most common genes and DNA. This sample is represented by around 30,000 distinct CDR3 sequences; roughly 8.7% of them were singletons. Jointly, the top ten make up 2.5% of the sample.

Recombination connected TRBV7-9 to TRBJ1-3; TRBD1 is a weak D gene call, 5 bases matching. Source material: peripheral blood. This TCR was recovered from an adult who had HIV and had not received antiretroviral therapy, or was an uninfected healthy control (not recorded which). The DNA sequence is given as TGTGCCAGCAGCTTAATACAGGTTCTAAACACCATATATTTT. It codes for CASSLIQVLNTIYF.